This T cell receptor beta chain was sequenced in a study of blood T cell repertoires in COVID-19 (TCRdb year 2020). Study-wide context: Collaborator samples came from the United States, Italy and Spain and covered acute and convalescent phases of COVID-19. The prospective study material was composed of cDNA or gDNA derived from T cells, B-cell-depleted T cells, or PBMCs. Subjects who had been exposed to COVID-19, were actively infected with it, or had recovered from it provided the deeply sampled blood TCRbeta repertoires that made up the dataset. A freely available public database, intended as a resource for researchers studying the immune response to SARS-CoV-2, is where the repertoires were released. The samples were drawn from the first 160 participants of the ongoing ImmuneRACE study and from 1,254 subjects provided by 6 global collaborators. The sample metadata nearly always contained a de-identified subject ID, COVID-19 status, age in years and sex. Where available, HLA class I and class II types were taken from metadata supplied by the sample provider and were not determined by assay-based typing. What the research found in general, with its limitations: Clinical and demographic metadata were provided uncurated, with the amount varying by source and participant.

TCRbeta CDR3 regions were amplified from genomic DNA by means of the immunoSEQ Assay, a bias-controlled multiplex PCR. Under the source paper's analysis protocol: Within the assay, amplification of reference gene primers was used to estimate how many nucleated cells each sample contained. Sequence reads were collapsed and filtered to measure the absolute abundance of every unique TCRbeta CDR3 rearrangement. For each sample, productive Simpson clonality was calculated by taking the square root of Simpson's diversity index across productive rearrangements. TCRdb re-hosts the immuneACCESS table, in-frame sequences only. Its copies lack some clones; in the studies checked, an unresolved V gene accounts for under half of them, and the cause for the rest is not known. V and J calls and clone size are copied from that table; D and trimming were computed from the DNA. The sample table holds about 200,000 clones, of which 80% to 90% were seen once. Of the sample, roughly 13% is held by the ten largest clones.

Whole blood was collected in K2EDTA tubes by collaborating institutions according to the institutions' own protocols. For TCRbeta analysis, collaborators shipped samples in one of three forms: frozen whole blood, isolated PBMCs, or DNA extracted from either of those sample types. Concerning this clone itself: Its antigen is currently not known. No base-level quality is on record; no much larger clone is a single base apart.

The CDR3 starts with the cysteine, ends with the phenylalanine, and has 16 residues. Just CDR3 DNA is preserved here, 48 bases in frame from base 1. CDR1 and CDR2, per the germline V gene, are MGHRA and YSYEKL. V is pared back by 4 bases and J by 1 base, with 15 bases lying between the germline termini. The origin of this receptor is a human donor in a cohort sampled during active COVID-19. The sequence links TRBV4-1 to TRBJ2-3; a tentative D match to TRBD2 spans 5 bases. Material for sequencing was peripheral blood. This receptor has the CDR3 CASSRAVGVRTDTQYF. The nucleotide sequence reads as follows: TGCGCCAGCAGCCGGGCGGTCGGGGTACGCACAGATACGCAGTATTTT.